This is a list of T cell receptor beta chains from one sample in a study of blood T cell repertoires in COVID-19. Profiling relied on immunoSEQ multiplex PCR, and the TCRdb table lists in-frame clones only, not all of them. The sample lists roughly 300,000 clones; more than 70% were seen once. The sequenced sample was peripheral blood. The receptors shown here come from a man in his late teens or twenties who had recovered from COVID-19. Each CDR3 is given with its conserved first and last residue. A D gene is named only where the DNA matches it firmly. Part of the rows lack a size; the others show once, few, many or a class for expanded clones.

size	J	V	D	length	DNA	CDR3
NA	TRBJ2-7	TRBV5-1	TRBD1	12	TGCGCCAGCAGGGGGGACAGTAACGAGCAGTACTTC	CASRGDSNEQYF
NA	TRBJ2-2	TRBV7-9	NA	15	TGTGCCAGCAGCTGGACGGGACAAGGTGCCGGGGAGCTGTTTTTT	CASSWTGQGAGELFF
NA	TRBJ1-6	TRBV6-5	NA	15	TGTGCCAGCAGCGGAGGGGCTGTCTATAATTCACCCCTCCACTTT	CASSGGAVYNSPLHF
NA	TRBJ1-1	TRBV27	NA	13	TGCCAACTCTACTGGTTTATAAACACTGAAGCTTTCTTT	CQLYWFINTEAFF
NA	TRBJ1-2	TRBV4-3	NA	16	TGCGCCAGCAGCCAAGATAGCCCCCCTTCCACCTATGGCTACACCTTC	CASSQDSPPSTYGYTF
NA	TRBJ1-4	TRBV4-1	NA	14	TGCGCCAGCAGCCAGGGGGGGGAAAATGAAAAACTGTTTTTT	CASSQGGENEKLFF
NA	TRBJ2-3	TRBV6-5	NA	15	TGTGCCAGCAGCCCCTTGAGCCCCCGCACAGATACGCAGTATTTT	CASSPLSPRTDTQYF
NA	TRBJ2-3	TRBV7-8	NA	13	TGTGCCAGCAGCTCCGTAGGGAGGAATACGCAGTATTTT	CASSSVGRNTQYF
once	TRBJ2-5	TRBV14	NA	14	TGTGCCAGCAGCCCTCGGACAGCAAGGGAGACCCAGTACTTC	CASSPRTARETQYF
NA	TRBJ2-7	TRBV4-2	NA	19	TGTGCCAGCAGCCAAGTGGAGGATACTAGCCAGCGGCCCTGGGGCGAGCAGTACTTC	CASSQVEDTSQRPWGEQYF
NA	TRBJ2-7	TRBV18	NA	13	TGTGCCAGCTCACCCCAGGGGTCCTACGAGCAGTACTTC	CASSPQGSYEQYF
once	TRBJ1-2	TRBV6-5	TRBD1	16	TGTGCCAGCAGTTACCGTACAGGGGGCGCAGGGTATGGCTACACCTTC	CASSYRTGGAGYGYTF
NA	TRBJ2-1	TRBV5-4	TRBD2	12	TGTGCCAGCAGCAGGACTAGAATTGAGCAGTTCTTC	CASSRTRIEQFF
NA	TRBJ2-3	TRBV27	TRBD2	15	TGTGCCAGCAGTGAAATAGCGGGGGGGCCGGATACGCAGTATTTT	CASSEIAGGPDTQYF
NA	TRBJ1-1	TRBV18	TRBD1	16	TGTGCCAGCTCACCGGTTGTGGGACAGGGGAACACTGAAGCTTTCTTT	CASSPVVGQGNTEAFF
NA	TRBJ2-1	TRBV2	NA	15	TGTGCCAGCACTCCCCGGGACACCCAAGGCAATGAGCAGTTCTTC	CASTPRDTQGNEQFF
NA	TRBJ1-2	TRBV5-5	NA	15	TGTGCCAGCTATACCCCAGGGCTCGCTGCCTATGGCTACACCTTC	CASYTPGLAAYGYTF
NA	TRBJ2-7	TRBV7-9	TRBD2	14	TGTGCCAGCAGCTTAGCGGGGGGGAGCCTCGAGCAGTACTTC	CASSLAGGSLEQYF
NA	TRBJ2-2	TRBV7-6	NA	14	TGTGCCAGCAGCGCGGCTTTAGCTACCGGGGAGCTGTTTTTT	CASSAALATGELFF
NA	TRBJ1-2	TRBV9	TRBD1	18	TGTGCCAGCAGCGTAGGGACAGGGGGCCTAGACCCTAACTATGGCTACACCTTC	CASSVGTGGLDPNYGYTF
NA	TRBJ1-6	TRBV29-1	TRBD1	14	TGCAGCGTTGAAGTAGAGGGGGCGAATTCACCCCTCCACTTT	CSVEVEGANSPLHF
NA	TRBJ2-2	TRBV3-1/TRBV3-2	TRBD2	18	TGTGCCAGCTTAATAGACTACGGGGGGGCTCCGGTCACCGGGGAGCTGTTTTTT	CASLIDYGGAPVTGELFF
NA	TRBJ1-1	TRBV19	NA	15	TGTGCCAGTATCCCGGTGGAGGGGCCCCGGGGTGAAGCTTTCTTT	CASIPVEGPRGEAFF
NA	TRBJ2-7	TRBV7-2	NA	11	TGTGCCAGCAGCTTTAGCTACGAGCAGTACTTC	CASSFSYEQYF
NA	TRBJ2-2	TRBV5-1	TRBD1	15	TGCGCCAGCAGCTTGAGACAGGGAAACACCGGGGAGCTGTTTTTT	CASSLRQGNTGELFF
NA	TRBJ1-2	TRBV7-9	NA	15	TGTGCCAGCAGCCCCAGTCTTCCTGCCAACTATGGCTACACCTTC	CASSPSLPANYGYTF
once	TRBJ2-1	TRBV19	TRBD2	15	TGTGCCAGTAGTATTGATAGCGGGAGGGGAAATGAGCAGTTCTTC	CASSIDSGRGNEQFF
once	TRBJ1-1	TRBV7-6	NA	13	TGTGCCAGCAGCTACGGACAGAACACTGAAGCTTTCTTT	CASSYGQNTEAFF
NA	TRBJ1-2	TRBV6-5	NA	12	TGTGCCAGCAGAAAGGCCAGGGGTGGCTACACCTTC	CASRKARGGYTF
NA	TRBJ1-1	TRBV30	NA	14	TGTGCCTGGAGTGTAGGCAGCGGGAACACTGAAGCTTTCTTT	CAWSVGSGNTEAFF
NA	TRBJ2-7	TRBV6-1	NA	17	TGTGCCAGCAGTGAATGGTCGCCCAGGAGGATTACCTACGAGCAGTACTTC	CASSEWSPRRITYEQYF
NA	TRBJ2-1	TRBV4-1	NA	17	TGCGCCAGCAGCCAAGAAATGAGGGCGGGACCCTACAATGAGCAGTTCTTC	CASSQEMRAGPYNEQFF
NA	TRBJ2-7	TRBV5-1	TRBD1	14	TGCGCCAGCAGCCTTCCGGGACAGGGCTACGAGCAGTACTTC	CASSLPGQGYEQYF
once	TRBJ2-1	TRBV3-1/TRBV3-2	NA	13	TGTGCCAGCAGCCAAGCGCGGGCAAGTGAGCAGTTCTTC	CASSQARASEQFF
NA	TRBJ2-7	TRBV3-1/TRBV3-2	TRBD1	16	TGTGCCAGCAGCCCCAAATCCGGGACAGTTACCTACGAGCAGTACTTC	CASSPKSGTVTYEQYF
once	TRBJ1-6	TRBV5-1	TRBD1	17	TGCGCCAGCAGCCCCCACTCTTCGCAGGGGGAAGGGTCACCCCTCCACTTT	CASSPHSSQGEGSPLHF
NA	TRBJ1-2	TRBV11-2	NA	14	TGTGCCAGCAGCTTATCGGAGGGGAACTATGGCTACACCTTC	CASSLSEGNYGYTF
NA	TRBJ1-2	TRBV19	NA	14	TGTGCCAGTAGTAGGGGGCCTCCGAACTATGGCTACACCTTC	CASSRGPPNYGYTF
NA	TRBJ2-3	TRBV29-1	NA	14	TGCAGCGTTGTACAGTCTTTAGGTACAGATACGCAGTATTTT	CSVVQSLGTDTQYF
once	TRBJ1-2	TRBV29-1	TRBD1	16	TGCAGCGTTCAAGGACAGGGTGGAGGTTCTAACTATGGCTACACCTTC	CSVQGQGGGSNYGYTF
NA	TRBJ2-3	TRBV6-1	TRBD2	15	TGTGCCAGCAGTGACCCAGCGGGAGCCCCAGATACGCAGTATTTT	CASSDPAGAPDTQYF
NA	TRBJ2-1	TRBV5-1	NA	18	TGCGCCAGCAGCTTGGCCGCGGGAGGGACAGGGGTCTACAATGAGCAGTTCTTC	CASSLAAGGTGVYNEQFF
NA	TRBJ2-1	TRBV9	NA	14	TGTGCCAGCAGCCCCGGACTAATGTTCGATGAGCAGTTCTTC	CASSPGLMFDEQFF
NA	TRBJ2-3	TRBV7-6	NA	15	TGTGCCAGCAGCTTAACAGGGATGAACACAGATACGCAGTATTTT	CASSLTGMNTDTQYF
NA	TRBJ2-7	TRBV7-9	TRBD1	17	TGTGCCAGCAGCTTCAAAGCAAAGACAGGGGGCCCTTACGAGCAGTACTTC	CASSFKAKTGGPYEQYF
NA	TRBJ2-5	TRBV25-1	TRBD1	14	TGTGCCAGCAGTGATCGGACAGGCCAAGAGACCCAGTACTTC	CASSDRTGQETQYF
NA	TRBJ1-2	TRBV29-1	NA	14	TGCAGCGTTGAAGAGGGGGGGGCACCTTATGGCTACACCTTC	CSVEEGGAPYGYTF
NA	TRBJ2-5	TRBV30	NA	14	TGTGCCTGGAGTAGAGGTAATCCCCAAGAGACCCAGTACTTC	CAWSRGNPQETQYF
NA	TRBJ1-1	TRBV13	NA	12	TGTGCGACCTCTGGGGGCCCCACTGAAGCTTTCTTT	CATSGGPTEAFF
NA	TRBJ1-2	TRBV19	NA	16	TGTGCCAGTAGACCCATCCCTCTCGAGGGAGACTATGGCTACACCTTC	CASRPIPLEGDYGYTF
NA	TRBJ2-7	TRBV6-1	NA	15	TGTGCCAGCAGTGAAGCCGGGTTCCGGCCCTACGAGCAGTACTTC	CASSEAGFRPYEQYF
NA	TRBJ1-2	TRBV4-3	NA	15	TGCGCCAGCAGCCAAGATTGGCAGGGTCTTCGGGTCTACACCTTC	CASSQDWQGLRVYTF
NA	TRBJ1-2	TRBV7-2	NA	15	TGTGCCAGCAGCTTAGCCAGGGGTTCTAACTATGGCTACACCTTC	CASSLARGSNYGYTF
NA	TRBJ1-5	TRBV6-1	TRBD1	17	TGTGCCAGCAGTGAAGGGTCGAAGGGGGCTGCAAATCAGCCCCAGCATTTT	CASSEGSKGAANQPQHF